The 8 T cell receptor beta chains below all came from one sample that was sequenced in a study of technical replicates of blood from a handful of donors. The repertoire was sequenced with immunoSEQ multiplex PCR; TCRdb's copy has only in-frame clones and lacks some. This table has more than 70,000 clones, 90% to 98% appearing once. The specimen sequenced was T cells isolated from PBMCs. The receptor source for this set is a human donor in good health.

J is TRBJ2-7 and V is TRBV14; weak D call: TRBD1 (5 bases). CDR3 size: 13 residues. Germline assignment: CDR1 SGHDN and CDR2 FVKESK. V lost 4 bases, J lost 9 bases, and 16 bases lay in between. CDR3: CASSPHQGLGQYF. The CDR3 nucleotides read TGTGCCAGCAGCCCACACCAGGGTCTGGGGCAGTACTTC.

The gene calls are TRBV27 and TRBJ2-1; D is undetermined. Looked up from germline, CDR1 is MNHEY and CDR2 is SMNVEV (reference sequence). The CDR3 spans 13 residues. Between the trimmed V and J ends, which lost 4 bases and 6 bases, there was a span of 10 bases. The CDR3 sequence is CASSYKTFNEQFF. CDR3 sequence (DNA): TGTGCCAGCAGTTACAAAACGTTCAATGAGCAGTTCTTC.

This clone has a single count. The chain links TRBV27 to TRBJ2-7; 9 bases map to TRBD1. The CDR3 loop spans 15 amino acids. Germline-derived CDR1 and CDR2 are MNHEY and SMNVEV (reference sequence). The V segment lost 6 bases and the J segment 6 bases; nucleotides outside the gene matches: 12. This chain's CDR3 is CASRHEDRGYGEQYF. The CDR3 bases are TGTGCCAGCAGACACGAGGACAGGGGATATGGCGAGCAGTACTTC.

CDR3: CASSLAGEGAVQDQPQHF. The CDR3 DNA sequence: TGTGCCAGCAGCTTGGCCGGAGAGGGGGCGGTTCAAGATCAGCCCCAGCATTTT. The chain uses TRBV5-6 and TRBJ1-5, with TRBD1 matching over 7 bases. CDR1 SGHDT and CDR2 YYEEEE come from the germline V gene. With V trimmed by 0 bases and J by 5 bases, 14 bases remained unmatched. CDR3 length equals 18 residues.

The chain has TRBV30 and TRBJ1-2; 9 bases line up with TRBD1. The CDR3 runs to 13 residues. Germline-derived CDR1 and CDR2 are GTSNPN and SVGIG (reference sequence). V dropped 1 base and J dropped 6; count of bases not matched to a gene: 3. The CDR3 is CAWSGGQGNGYTF. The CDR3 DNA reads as TGTGCCTGGAGTGGGGGACAGGGAAATGGCTACACCTTC.

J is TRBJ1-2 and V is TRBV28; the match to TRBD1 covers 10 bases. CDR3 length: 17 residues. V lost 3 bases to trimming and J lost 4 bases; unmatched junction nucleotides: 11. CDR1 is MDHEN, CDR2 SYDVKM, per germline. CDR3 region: CASSLGSGQGLVYGYTF. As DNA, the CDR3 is TGTGCCAGCAGTTTGGGCTCGGGACAGGGGCTCGTCTATGGCTACACCTTC.

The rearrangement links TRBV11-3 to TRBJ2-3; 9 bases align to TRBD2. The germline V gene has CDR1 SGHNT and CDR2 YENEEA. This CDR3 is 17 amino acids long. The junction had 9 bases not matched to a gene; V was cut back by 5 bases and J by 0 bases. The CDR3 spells CASSPGGGGISTDTQYF. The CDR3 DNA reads TGTGCCAGCAGCCCGGGCGGGGGGGGAATTAGCACAGATACGCAGTATTTT. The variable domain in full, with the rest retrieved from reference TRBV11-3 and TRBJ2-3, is EAGVVQSPRYKIIEKKQPVAFWCNPISGHNTLYWYLQNLGQGPELLIRYENEEAVDDSQLPKDRFSAERLKGVDSTLKIQPAELGDSAVYLCASSPGGGGISTDTQYFGPGTRLTVL.

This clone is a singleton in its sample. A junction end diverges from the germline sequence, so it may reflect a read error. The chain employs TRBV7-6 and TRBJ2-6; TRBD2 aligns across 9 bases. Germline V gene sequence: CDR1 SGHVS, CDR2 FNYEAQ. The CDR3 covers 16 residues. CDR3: CASMPSGTSGANVLTF. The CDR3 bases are TGTGCGAGCATGCCTAGCGGGACATCTGGGGCCAACGTCCTGACTTTC.